The 6 T cell receptor beta chains presented below share a single source sample, sequenced in a study of patients and donors after allogeneic stem cell transplantation. MiXCR, applied by TCRdb to the RT-PCR reads, yields one record per CDR3 protein. The sample has roughly 880,000 distinct CDR3 sequences; approximately 18% are singletons. What was sequenced was blood, either unsorted or a sorted T cell fraction (not recorded which). Receptors originate from a human donor who was either an allogeneic HSCT recipient or a stem cell or donor lymphocyte infusion donor (not recorded which). It is not recorded whose cells these are; they may come from a transplant donor.

The chain uses TRBV5-1 and TRBJ2-3; TRBD2 might be the D (6 bases). Germline V gene sequence: CDR1 SGHRS, CDR2 YFSETQ. CDR3 length: 14 amino acids. Trimming shortened V by 0 bases and J by 3 bases, and 8 bases separated the two germline ends. The DNA of the CDR3 is TGCGCCAGCAGCTTGGCTAGCGCGACAGATACGCAGTATTTT. Protein product: CASSLASATDTQYF.

The sample holds one count of this clonotype. The V and J genes are TRBV3-1 and TRBJ1-1; D gene ambiguous. Trimming left V 4 bases short and J 2 bases short, with 14 bases between. This CDR3 region has 15 residues. Germline lookup yields CDR1 LGHDT and CDR2 YNNKEL (reference sequence). The CDR3 bases are TGTGCCAGCAGCCCAAGGGCCAAAGGAAACACTGAAGCTTTCTTT. It translates to CASSPRAKGNTEAFF.

The chain has TRBV7-8 and TRBJ1-4, with TRBD1 matching over 9 bases. Unmatched junction bases numbered 6, after V lost 8 bases and J lost 5 bases. In germline, CDR1 is SGHVS, CDR2 FQNEAQ. This CDR3 contains 14 residues. The CDR3 DNA follows: TGTGCCAGCCGAAACAGGGGGCGAAATGAAAAACTGTTTTTT. Protein sequence: CASRNRGRNEKLFF. The whole variable domain, remainder taken from reference TRBV7-8 and TRBJ1-4, is GAGVSQSPRYKVAKRGQDVALRCDPISGHVSLFWYQQALGQGPEFLTYFQNEAQLDKSGLPSDRFFAERPEGSVSTLKIQRTQQEDSAVYLCASRNRGRNEKLFFGSGTQLSVL.

The J gene is TRBJ2-2, the V gene TRBV11-2; D unclear. This CDR3 spans 12 amino acids. Germline CDR1 and CDR2: SGHAT and FQNNGV. Between the trimmed V and J ends, which lost 3 bases and 7 bases, there was a span of 6 bases. This CDR3 reads CASSLSNGELFF. CDR3 nucleotide sequence: TGTGCCAGCAGCTTGTCAAACGGGGAGCTGTTTTTT. Variable domain in full (rest from reference TRBV11-2 and TRBJ2-2): EAGVAQSPRYKIIEKRQSVAFWCNPISGHATLYWYQQILGQGPKLLIQFQNNGVVDDSQLPKDRFSAERLKGVDSTLKIQPAKLEDSAVYLCASSLSNGELFFGEGSRLTVL.

There are a few counts of this clonotype. The chain joins TRBV5-5 to TRBJ1-1; maybe TRBD1 (6 bases). Trimming removed 0 bases from V and 6 bases from J, with 12 bases in between. Germline values: CDR1 SGHKS, CDR2 YYEKEE (reference sequence). The CDR3 sequence is 14 residues long. The CDR3, as DNA: TGTGCCAGCAGCTTGGTACAGGGACGGCCTGAAGCTTTCTTT. It specifies CASSLVQGRPEAFF.

In its sample, this clonotype was seen a few times. The gene calls are TRBV20-1 and TRBJ2-1, with 9 bases identical to TRBD2. V shed 0 bases, J shed 1 base, and the junction held 4 bases outside the gene matches. There are 16 residues in the CDR3. CDR1 is DFQATT and CDR2 is SNEGSKA in the germline V gene (reference sequence). Here the CDR3 reads CSARDLAGDSYNEQFF. For the CDR3, the DNA is TGCAGTGCTAGAGATTTAGCGGGAGATTCCTACAATGAGCAGTTCTTC.